The rows below give T cell receptor beta chains drawn from one sample of a study of T-cell memory formation after mild COVID-19. TCRdb re-derived calls from the 5' RACE reads in MiXCR, one entry per CDR3 protein. The data show hundreds of thousands of distinct CDR3 sequences, with 15% to 20% seen just once and 20% to 25% held by the top ten. Material: PBMCs or a T cell subset sorted from them (not recorded which). Every receptor here comes from a man younger than 35 who had mild COVID-19 (a few samples of this study predate the infection). Cell type and time point are not known. Each CDR3 is given with its conserved first and last residue. A D gene is named only where the DNA matches it firmly. Some rows have no size entry. The others give once, few or many, or a class for an expanded clone.

v_gene: TRBV9
d_gene: TRBD2
abundance: -
j_gene: TRBJ2-1
CDR3aa: CASSVTSGYNEQFF
CDR3nt: TGTGCCAGCAGCGTTACTAGCGGATACAATGAGCAGTTCTTC

v_gene: TRBV7-8
d_gene: -
abundance: few
j_gene: TRBJ2-5
CDR3aa: CASSNRGQETQYF
CDR3nt: TGTGCCAGCAGCAACCGAGGTCAAGAGACCCAGTACTTC

v_gene: TRBV12-3/TRBV12-4
d_gene: -
abundance: -
j_gene: TRBJ1-1
CDR3aa: CASTKVTAEAFF
CDR3nt: TGTGCCAGCACTAAGGTTACCGCTGAAGCTTTCTTT

v_gene: TRBV7-3
d_gene: -
abundance: few
j_gene: TRBJ2-1
CDR3aa: CASSPSRSGEQFF
CDR3nt: TGTGCCAGCAGCCCTTCTAGGTCAGGGGAGCAGTTCTTC

v_gene: TRBV12-3/TRBV12-4
d_gene: -
abundance: many
j_gene: TRBJ1-1
CDR3aa: CASSRRGRAEAFF
CDR3nt: TGTGCCAGCAGTCGCCGGGGGCGCGCTGAAGCTTTCTTT

v_gene: TRBV5-1
d_gene: -
abundance: few
j_gene: TRBJ2-1
CDR3aa: CASSLEQGDEQFF
CDR3nt: TGCGCCAGCAGCTTGGAACAGGGAGATGAGCAGTTCTTC

v_gene: TRBV29-1
d_gene: -
abundance: -
j_gene: TRBJ2-7
CDR3aa: CSPTRDSLRGLHEQYF
CDR3nt: TGCAGCCCCACCCGGGACTCACTAAGGGGACTCCACGAGCAGTACTTC

v_gene: TRBV9
d_gene: TRBD1
abundance: few
j_gene: TRBJ1-6
CDR3aa: CASSERDRLNSPLHF
CDR3nt: TGTGCCAGCAGCGAACGGGACAGGCTTAATTCACCCCTCCACTTT

v_gene: TRBV23-1
d_gene: -
abundance: few
j_gene: TRBJ2-1
CDR3aa: CASSRNGDPYNEQFF
CDR3nt: TGCGCCAGCAGTCGCAACGGTGACCCGTACAATGAGCAGTTCTTC

v_gene: TRBV7-2
d_gene: -
abundance: -
j_gene: TRBJ2-7
CDR3aa: CASSLVAGENEQYF
CDR3nt: TGTGCCAGCAGCTTAGTAGCCGGCGAGAACGAGCAGTACTTC

v_gene: TRBV4-3
d_gene: -
abundance: -
j_gene: TRBJ2-5
CDR3aa: CASSQGHDGSGETQYF
CDR3nt: TGCGCCAGCAGCCAAGGTCACGACGGTTCCGGAGAGACCCAGTACTTC

v_gene: TRBV4-1
d_gene: TRBD2
abundance: -
j_gene: TRBJ2-1
CDR3aa: CASSRSGGVNEQFF
CDR3nt: TGCGCCAGCAGCCGGAGCGGGGGAGTGAATGAGCAGTTCTTC

v_gene: TRBV5-1
d_gene: -
abundance: few
j_gene: TRBJ2-3
CDR3aa: CASSFGLAGTDTQYF
CDR3nt: TGCGCCAGCAGCTTTGGGTTAGCGGGCACAGATACGCAGTATTTT

v_gene: TRBV5-1
d_gene: -
abundance: -
j_gene: TRBJ2-7
CDR3aa: CASSFVGNWEQYF
CDR3nt: TGCGCCAGCAGCTTTGTAGGGAACTGGGAGCAGTACTTC

v_gene: TRBV15
d_gene: -
abundance: -
j_gene: TRBJ2-2
CDR3aa: CATSSRLDNTGELFF
CDR3nt: TGTGCCACCAGCAGTAGACTAGACAACACCGGGGAGCTGTTTTTT

v_gene: TRBV5-1
d_gene: TRBD2
abundance: many
j_gene: TRBJ2-1
CDR3aa: CASSLGASGGLVNEQFF
CDR3nt: TGCGCCAGCAGCTTGGGTGCTAGCGGGGGGCTCGTAAATGAGCAGTTCTTC

v_gene: TRBV7-2
d_gene: -
abundance: -
j_gene: TRBJ2-5
CDR3aa: CASSFDTEAVVETQYF
CDR3nt: TGTGCCAGCAGCTTCGACACAGAGGCTGTCGTTGAGACCCAGTACTTC

v_gene: TRBV9
d_gene: -
abundance: few
j_gene: TRBJ1-3
CDR3aa: CASSVEATGNTIYF
CDR3nt: TGTGCCAGCAGCGTAGAGGCCACTGGAAACACCATATATTTT

v_gene: TRBV2
d_gene: -
abundance: -
j_gene: TRBJ1-5
CDR3aa: CASSGDGQPQHF
CDR3nt: TGTGCCAGCAGCGGGGACGGTCAGCCCCAGCATTTT

v_gene: TRBV5-1
d_gene: -
abundance: -
j_gene: TRBJ1-2
CDR3aa: CASSLGTEKANYGYTF
CDR3nt: TGCGCCAGCAGCTTGGGGACGGAAAAAGCTAACTATGGCTACACCTTC

v_gene: TRBV7-3
d_gene: -
abundance: -
j_gene: TRBJ2-2
CDR3aa: CASAVVGSGELFF
CDR3nt: TGTGCCAGCGCCGTAGTAGGCTCCGGGGAGCTGTTTTTT

v_gene: TRBV7-7
d_gene: -
abundance: -
j_gene: TRBJ2-7
CDR3aa: CASSAGVGGYEQYF
CDR3nt: TGTGCCAGCAGCGCCGGTGTGGGCGGTTACGAGCAGTACTTC

v_gene: TRBV12-3/TRBV12-4
d_gene: TRBD2
abundance: few
j_gene: TRBJ2-5
CDR3aa: CASNPRTSGNQETQYF
CDR3nt: TGTGCCAGCAACCCTCGGACTAGCGGCAACCAAGAGACCCAGTACTTC

v_gene: TRBV19
d_gene: TRBD1
abundance: few
j_gene: TRBJ1-1
CDR3aa: CASSIFGTENTEAFF
CDR3nt: TGTGCCAGTAGTATATTCGGGACAGAGAACACTGAAGCTTTCTTT

v_gene: TRBV6-6
d_gene: TRBD1
abundance: -
j_gene: TRBJ1-5
CDR3aa: CASSGDRARHF
CDR3nt: TGTGCCAGCAGTGGGGACAGGGCGAGACATTTT

v_gene: TRBV29-1
d_gene: -
abundance: few
j_gene: TRBJ2-7
CDR3aa: CSVDEGSQGGEQYF
CDR3nt: TGCAGCGTTGATGAGGGATCCCAGGGCGGGGAGCAGTACTTC

v_gene: TRBV5-1
d_gene: TRBD1
abundance: few
j_gene: TRBJ1-2
CDR3aa: CASSLDAGGGQRYGYTF
CDR3nt: TGCGCCAGCAGCTTGGACGCTGGTGGGGGACAGCGCTATGGCTACACCTTC

v_gene: TRBV7-2
d_gene: TRBD2
abundance: -
j_gene: TRBJ2-1
CDR3aa: CASRGSGGGREQFF
CDR3nt: TGTGCCAGCAGGGGAAGCGGGGGAGGGCGGGAGCAGTTCTTC

v_gene: TRBV20-1
d_gene: TRBD2
abundance: few
j_gene: TRBJ2-5
CDR3aa: CSAPAGEVRETQYF
CDR3nt: TGCAGTGCTCCCGCGGGGGAAGTGAGAGAGACCCAGTACTTC

v_gene: TRBV15
d_gene: -
abundance: -
j_gene: TRBJ1-5
CDR3aa: CATSRGQGDSNQPQHF
CDR3nt: TGTGCCACCAGCAGAGGCCAGGGAGATAGCAATCAGCCCCAGCATTTT

v_gene: TRBV20-1
d_gene: -
abundance: -
j_gene: TRBJ1-2
CDR3aa: CSALGRYGYTF
CDR3nt: TGCAGTGCTCTAGGGCGGTATGGCTACACCTTC

v_gene: TRBV10-3
d_gene: -
abundance: few
j_gene: TRBJ1-2
CDR3aa: CAISDFKGGAKGYTF
CDR3nt: TGTGCCATCAGTGATTTTAAGGGGGGAGCGAAGGGCTACACCTTC

v_gene: TRBV3-1
d_gene: -
abundance: -
j_gene: TRBJ2-2
CDR3aa: CASKRPNTGELFF
CDR3nt: TGTGCCAGCAAGAGGCCGAACACCGGGGAGCTGTTTTTT

v_gene: TRBV11-2
d_gene: TRBD2
abundance: -
j_gene: TRBJ2-2
CDR3aa: CASSLGLAGGPIAGELFF
CDR3nt: TGTGCCAGCAGCCTGGGACTAGCGGGGGGGCCCATAGCCGGGGAGCTGTTTTTT

v_gene: TRBV6-5
d_gene: -
abundance: -
j_gene: TRBJ1-2
CDR3aa: CASSALVGGYTF
CDR3nt: TGTGCCAGCAGCGCCCTTGTAGGGGGCTACACCTTC

v_gene: TRBV29-1
d_gene: -
abundance: -
j_gene: TRBJ2-2
CDR3aa: CSVLWGTGELFF
CDR3nt: TGCAGCGTTCTGTGGGGGACCGGGGAGCTGTTTTTT

v_gene: TRBV15
d_gene: -
abundance: few
j_gene: TRBJ2-1
CDR3aa: CATSRDLSRGEQFF
CDR3nt: TGTGCCACCAGCAGAGATCTCAGTAGAGGTGAGCAGTTCTTC

v_gene: TRBV5-1
d_gene: -
abundance: -
j_gene: TRBJ2-7
CDR3aa: CASSFAPGRNEQYF
CDR3nt: TGCGCCAGCAGCTTTGCGCCAGGGAGGAACGAGCAGTACTTC

v_gene: TRBV19
d_gene: TRBD1
abundance: -
j_gene: TRBJ2-2
CDR3aa: CAGRDRGKAGELFF
CDR3nt: TGTGCCGGACGGGACAGGGGCAAGGCCGGGGAGCTGTTTTTT

v_gene: TRBV6-5
d_gene: TRBD2
abundance: few
j_gene: TRBJ2-3
CDR3aa: CASSSGGPRDTQYF
CDR3nt: TGTGCCAGCAGTTCGGGGGGGCCAAGAGATACGCAGTATTTT

v_gene: TRBV7-9
d_gene: -
abundance: few
j_gene: TRBJ2-4
CDR3aa: CASSLETDPVFF
CDR3nt: TGTGCCAGCAGCTTAGAGACAGACCCCGTCTTTTTC

v_gene: TRBV28
d_gene: -
abundance: -
j_gene: TRBJ1-5
CDR3aa: CASSYNQPQHF
CDR3nt: TGTGCCAGCAGCTACAATCAGCCCCAGCATTTT

v_gene: TRBV6-5
d_gene: -
abundance: -
j_gene: TRBJ2-2
CDR3aa: CASSIWTANTGELFF
CDR3nt: TGTGCCAGCAGTATATGGACAGCGAACACCGGGGAGCTGTTTTTT

v_gene: TRBV29-1
d_gene: -
abundance: -
j_gene: TRBJ2-3
CDR3aa: CSVSWSDTQYF
CDR3nt: TGCAGCGTTTCCTGGTCAGATACGCAGTATTTT

v_gene: TRBV7-2
d_gene: -
abundance: -
j_gene: TRBJ1-1
CDR3aa: CASSLARRVGEAFF
CDR3nt: TGTGCCAGCAGCTTGGCCCGTAGGGTCGGGGAAGCTTTCTTT

v_gene: TRBV9
d_gene: -
abundance: many
j_gene: TRBJ2-7
CDR3aa: CASSVRPRDKTYEQYF
CDR3nt: TGTGCCAGCAGCGTAAGACCACGGGACAAGACCTACGAGCAGTACTTC

v_gene: TRBV29-1
d_gene: -
abundance: few
j_gene: TRBJ2-2
CDR3aa: CSVGPDGDTGELFF
CDR3nt: TGCAGCGTTGGTCCGGACGGTGACACCGGGGAGCTGTTTTTT

v_gene: TRBV28
d_gene: -
abundance: -
j_gene: TRBJ2-5
CDR3aa: CASSPPEVETQYF
CDR3nt: TGTGCCAGCAGTCCCCCTGAAGTGGAGACCCAGTACTTC

v_gene: TRBV6-6
d_gene: -
abundance: -
j_gene: TRBJ1-1
CDR3aa: CASSYPQGAFF
CDR3nt: TGTGCCAGCAGTTACCCCCAGGGGGCTTTCTTT

v_gene: TRBV9
d_gene: -
abundance: few
j_gene: TRBJ2-2
CDR3aa: CASSVVGSTGELFF
CDR3nt: TGTGCCAGCAGCGTAGTAGGGTCCACCGGGGAGCTGTTTTTT

v_gene: TRBV7-8
d_gene: -
abundance: few
j_gene: TRBJ2-7
CDR3aa: CASSLEGLTYEQYF
CDR3nt: TGTGCCAGCAGCTTAGAGGGACTCACCTACGAGCAGTACTTC

v_gene: TRBV7-2
d_gene: TRBD2
abundance: many
j_gene: TRBJ2-5
CDR3aa: CASSLFSGESQETQYF
CDR3nt: TGTGCCAGCAGCTTATTTAGCGGGGAGAGCCAAGAGACCCAGTACTTC

v_gene: TRBV6-5
d_gene: TRBD2
abundance: few
j_gene: TRBJ2-1
CDR3aa: CASRPSGVSSYNEQFF
CDR3nt: TGTGCCAGCAGGCCTAGCGGGGTGAGCTCCTACAATGAGCAGTTCTTC

v_gene: TRBV10-3
d_gene: -
abundance: -
j_gene: TRBJ2-7
CDR3aa: CAISDGRNAYEQYF
CDR3nt: TGTGCCATCAGTGACGGGCGGAACGCCTACGAGCAGTACTTC